The clone carrying this T cell receptor (beta chain) was seen repeatedly, ten times or more. These data are taken from a study of T cells in Graves' hyperthyroidism and ophthalmopathy. Germline CDR1 is LGHDT and CDR2 is YNNKEL (reference sequence). V was pared by 3 bases and J by 7 bases, with 20 bases between. The CDR3 contains 16 residues. There were TCR beta CDR3 regions amplified from RNA transcripts. With the HTBI primer set, the TCR CDR3 went through a first round of RT-PCR. A single record per CDR3 protein comes from TCRdb applying MiXCR to the multiplex PCR reads. Among about 300,000 distinct CDR3 sequences listed, 10% to 15% were seen once. The blood sample was taken at first hyperthyroidism diagnosis, before any ophthalmopathy symptoms.

V usage is TRBV3-1 and J usage is TRBJ2-3; a possible D gene is TRBD2 (7 bases). The TCR sequence derives from a woman aged 25-40 years with Graves' hyperthyroidism that later progressed to Graves' ophthalmopathy. Sample: blood. The CDR3 DNA reads TGTGCCAGCAGCCAGAGCGGCGGGGGCCCAAGTAATACGCAGTATTTT. Protein: CASSQSGGGPSNTQYF.